The rows below give T cell receptor beta chains drawn from one sample of a study of blood T cells in healthy people across ages. Each CDR3 protein is one row after TCRdb ran MiXCR on the 5' RACE reads. The table has more than 750,000 distinct CDR3 sequences, under 35% seen once. These data were also filed under a second study, of T cells of mothers and their children.

Sequenced input: blood. These receptors were obtained from a woman in her forties in good health. Each CDR3 is given with its conserved first and last residue. The order of the fields is J gene, V gene, clone size, D gene, CDR3 DNA, CDR3 protein. The D gene is left open where the match is weak. Size is stated for part of the rows, as once, few or many counts, or as a class when the clone is expanded.

TRBJ2-3 TRBV7-9 few TRBD1 TGTGCCAGCAGCCGACAGGGAACCACAGATACGCAGTATTTT CASSRQGTTDTQYF
TRBJ2-3 TRBV7-3 many - TGTGCCAGCAGCTCGGGGAATACGCAGTATTTT CASSSGNTQYF
TRBJ2-1 TRBV27 few - TGTGCCAGCAAGCTCGTAGGTGGGCAGTTCTTC CASKLVGGQFF
TRBJ1-5 TRBV7-2 once - TGTGCCAGCAGCTTGGCAGGTTTGGGCCAGCCCCGGCATTTT CASSLAGLGQPRHF
TRBJ2-7 TRBV6-1 few - TGTGCCAGCGGTACATACGCATCCTACGAGCAGTACTTC CASGTYASYEQYF
TRBJ2-2 TRBV7-9 - TRBD2 TGTGCCAGCAGCTTAGCGGCTAGCGGAGACACCGGGGAGCTGTTTTTT CASSLAASGDTGELFF
TRBJ1-5 TRBV28 - TRBD1 TGTGCCAGCAGTGGACCAGGGGGAAATCAGCCCCAGCATTTT CASSGPGGNQPQHF
TRBJ2-3 TRBV7-3 - TRBD2 TGTGCCAGCAGCTTAAAGCGGGGGACCACAGATACGCAGTATTTT CASSLKRGTTDTQYF
TRBJ2-5 TRBV7-2 few TRBD1 TGTGCCAGCAGCTTAGGCTGGACAGGGGGCAGGAAGACCCAGTACTTC CASSLGWTGGRKTQYF
TRBJ2-6 TRBV11-2 few - TGTGCCAGCAGCTTACCCAGGATGGCGGGGGCCAACGTCCTGACTTTC CASSLPRMAGANVLTF
TRBJ1-3 TRBV7-2 few - TGTGCCAGCAGCTTAGCGCGGGGGCAGATTGGAAACACCATATATTTT CASSLARGQIGNTIYF
TRBJ1-5 TRBV18 few TRBD1 TGTGCCAGCTCACCCAGGACAGGGGGTAGCAATCAGCCCCAGCATTTT CASSPRTGGSNQPQHF
TRBJ2-7 TRBV24-1 - - TGTGCCACCAGCGATCGGAACAACGAGCAGTACTTC CATSDRNNEQYF
TRBJ2-1 TRBV20-1 few - TGCAGTGCCCGAGGAGTCGGACAAGCGGAACACTCAAACTCCTACAATGAGCAGTTCTTC CSARGVGQAEHSNSYNEQFF
TRBJ2-3 TRBV12-3/TRBV12-4 - - TGTGCCAGCAGTCCACATCTAGCTAGAGGGAGCACAGACGCGCAGTATTTT CASSPHLARGSTDAQYF
TRBJ2-7 TRBV7-2 few - TGTGCCAGCAGCGAACGGGGTCGACAGTCCTACGAGCAGTACTTC CASSERGRQSYEQYF
TRBJ1-1 TRBV25-1 - - TGTGCCAGCGACGTCGGCACTGAAGCTTTCTTT CASDVGTEAFF
TRBJ2-1 TRBV20-1 many - TGCAGTGCTAACTATGAGCAGTTCTTC CSANYEQFF
TRBJ2-7 TRBV20-1 many TRBD1 TGCAGTGCTAGAGATTTGGGGGACAGGAGATCCTACGAGCAGTACTTC CSARDLGDRRSYEQYF
TRBJ1-6 TRBV20-1 many - TGCAGTGCTAGACTGGCGGGGGCGGCTAATTCACCCCTCCACTTT CSARLAGAANSPLHF
TRBJ1-4 TRBV7-9 many - TGTGCCAGCAGTCGGGCCCGCGGAGGGGGGAGCGGTAATGAAAAACTGTTTTTT CASSRARGGGSGNEKLFF
TRBJ1-2 TRBV7-9 many - TGTGCCAGCAGTGAAGTATTGGAAGATGGCTACACCTTC CASSEVLEDGYTF
TRBJ2-1 TRBV6-1 - TRBD1 TGTGCCAGCAGTGGATGGGGGACAGGGGGCAATGAGCAGTTCTTC CASSGWGTGGNEQFF
TRBJ1-1 TRBV27 - TRBD1 TGTGCCAGCAGTCGGACAGGGTGGGATGAAGCTTTCTTT CASSRTGWDEAFF
TRBJ1-1 TRBV20-1 - TRBD1 TGCAGTGCCCTAAGGACAGGCACTGAAGCTTTCTTT CSALRTGTEAFF
TRBJ1-1 TRBV5-1 - - TGCGCCAGCAGCCCTCGGGACGGCACTGAAGCTTTCTTT CASSPRDGTEAFF
TRBJ1-5 TRBV27 - - TGTGCCAGCAGTTTTGGGGGGAATCTCAATCAGCCCCAGCATTTT CASSFGGNLNQPQHF
TRBJ2-5 TRBV10-3 many - TGTGCCATCAGTGATCGAGATCTGGGGACCCAGTACTTC CAISDRDLGTQYF
TRBJ1-2 TRBV27 many - TGTGCCAGCCCTACGGGGGGGAACTATGGCTACACCTTC CASPTGGNYGYTF
TRBJ1-6 TRBV20-1 few TRBD1 TGCAGTGCTTCGAACCAAGTACAGGGGGGGTTCTCACCCCTCCACTTT CSASNQVQGGFSPLHF
TRBJ1-2 TRBV12-3/TRBV12-4 few TRBD1 TGTGCCAGCAGGGGACAGGCGATCTATGGCTACACCTTC CASRGQAIYGYTF
TRBJ1-5 TRBV7-9 - TRBD1 TGTGCCAGCAGCTTGGGGACAGGGGCGGATCAGCCCCAGCATTTT CASSLGTGADQPQHF